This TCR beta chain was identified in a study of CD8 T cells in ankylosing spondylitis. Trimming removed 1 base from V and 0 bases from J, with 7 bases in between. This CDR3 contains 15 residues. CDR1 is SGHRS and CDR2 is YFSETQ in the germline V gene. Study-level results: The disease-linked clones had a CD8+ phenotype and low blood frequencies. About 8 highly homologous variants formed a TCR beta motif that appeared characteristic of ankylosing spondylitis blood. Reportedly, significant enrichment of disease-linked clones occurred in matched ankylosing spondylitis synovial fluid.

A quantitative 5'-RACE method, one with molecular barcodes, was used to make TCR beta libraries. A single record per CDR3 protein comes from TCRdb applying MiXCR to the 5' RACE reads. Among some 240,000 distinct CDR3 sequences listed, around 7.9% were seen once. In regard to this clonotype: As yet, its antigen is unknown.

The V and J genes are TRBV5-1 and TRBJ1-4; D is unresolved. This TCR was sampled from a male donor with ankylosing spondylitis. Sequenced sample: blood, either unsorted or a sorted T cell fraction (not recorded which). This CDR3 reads CASSLRSATNEKLFF. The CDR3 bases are TGCGCCAGCAGCTTGAGAAGTGCAACTAATGAAAAACTGTTTTTT.